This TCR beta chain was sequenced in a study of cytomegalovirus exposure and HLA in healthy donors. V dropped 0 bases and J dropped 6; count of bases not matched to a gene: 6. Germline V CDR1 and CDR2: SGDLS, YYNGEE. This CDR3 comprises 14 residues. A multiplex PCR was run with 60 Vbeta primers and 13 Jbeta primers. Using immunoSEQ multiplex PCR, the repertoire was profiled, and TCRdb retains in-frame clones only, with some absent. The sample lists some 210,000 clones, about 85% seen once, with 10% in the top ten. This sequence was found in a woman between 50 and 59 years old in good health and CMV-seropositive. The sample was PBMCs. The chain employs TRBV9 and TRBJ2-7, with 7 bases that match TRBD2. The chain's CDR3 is CASSVGPAGSEQYF. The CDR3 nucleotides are TGTGCCAGCAGCGTAGGTCCAGCGGGGAGCGAGCAGTACTTC.